The 18 T cell receptor beta chains below come from one sample, sequenced in a study of cytomegalovirus exposure and HLA in healthy donors listed by TCRdb under 2017. Libraries were prepared through the immunoSEQ multiplex PCR assay. For the multiplex PCR, a mixture combining 60 forward primers for TCR Vbeta segments and 13 reverse primers for TCR Jbeta segments was used. Here the immuneACCESS table is served through TCRdb, limited to in-frame sequences with V and J called. Missing clones are a known gap in these copies; in checked studies unresolved V genes cover under half, and the rest lacks a known reason. This sample holds about 100,000 clones; around 77% were observed only once. The ten largest clones represent around a tenth of the sample. The sample comprised PBMCs. The receptors shown here come from a male donor in good health and CMV-seropositive.

The V and J genes are TRBV19 and TRBJ2-7, with TRBD2 as a possible D gene (7 bases). V lost 9 bases, J lost 7 bases, and 25 bases lay in between. Germline V gives CDR1 LNHDA, CDR2 SQIVND (reference sequence). This CDR3 is 15 amino acids long. The CDR3 region is CASTQGRDTPKEQYF. In DNA form, the CDR3 reads TGTGCCAGCACCCAGGGGAGGGACACCCCGAAAGAGCAGTACTTC.

This chain links TRBV4-3 with TRBJ1-1; weak D call: TRBD1 (5 bases). This CDR3 contains 13 residues. From germline, CDR1 is LGHNA and CDR2 YSLEER. V was trimmed by 4 bases and J by 3 bases, leaving 9 bases between them. This CDR3 is CASSRDFHTEAFF. For the CDR3, the DNA is TGCGCCAGCAGCCGGGACTTCCACACTGAAGCTTTCTTT.

The gene calls are TRBV29-1 and TRBJ2-1; perhaps TRBD2 as D (6 bases). The length of the CDR3 is 12 residues. Deletions cut 6 bases from V and 4 bases from J, with 10 bases between. Germline V gene lookup returns CDR1 SQVTM and CDR2 ANQGSEA. In DNA form, the CDR3 reads TGCAGCGTCGGGACTCAATACAATGAGCAGTTCTTC. Amino acid sequence: CSVGTQYNEQFF.

As to this clone: This sample includes further DNA sequences coding for the same CDR3. This chain joins TRBV5-1 and TRBJ2-3; TRBD2 aligns across 10 bases. The ends lost 4 bases at V and 3 bases at J; junction bases unmatched: 14. Germline loops: CDR1 SGHRS, CDR2 YFSETQ. There are 18 residues in the CDR3. CDR3 sequence reads: CASSALRSRTSGTDTQYF. CDR3 sequence (DNA): TGCGCCAGCAGCGCGTTACGATCCCGGACTAGCGGTACAGATACGCAGTATTTT.

The chain employs TRBV5-1 and TRBJ2-1; 8 bases fit TRBD1. CDR3 length equals 17 residues. Looked up from germline, CDR1 is SGHRS and CDR2 is YFSETQ. The V and J ends lost 2 bases and 4 bases, in that order; junction bases with no gene match: 11. CDR3 sequence reads: CASSLPPGQVIYNEQFF. As DNA, the CDR3 is TGCGCCAGCAGCTTACCGCCGGGACAGGTGATATACAATGAGCAGTTCTTC. The variable domain in full, completed from reference TRBV5-1 and TRBJ2-1, reads KAGVTQTPRYLIKTRGQQVTLSCSPISGHRSVSWYQQTPGQGLQFLFEYFSETQRNKGNFPGRFSGRQFSNSRSEMNVSTLELGDSALYLCASSLPPGQVIYNEQFFGPGTRLTVL.

The chain carries TRBV7-3 and TRBJ1-1, with 8 bases fitting TRBD1. Trimming took 5 bases from V and 3 from J; bases not matched to a gene: 5. The CDR3 has 14 residues. CDR1 is SGHTA, CDR2 FQGTGA, per germline. The CDR3: CASSQTGVYTEAFF. CDR3 DNA: TGTGCCAGCAGCCAGACAGGGGTTTACACTGAAGCTTTCTTT. Variable domain in full (rest from reference TRBV7-3 and TRBJ1-1): GAGVSQTPSNKVTEKGKYVELRCDPISGHTALYWYRQSLGQGPEFLIYFQGTGAADDSGLPNDRFFAVRPEGSVSTLKIQRTERGDSAVYLCASSQTGVYTEAFFGQGTRLTVV.

The gene calls are TRBV19 and TRBJ1-4, with 9 bases that match TRBD1. The V segment lost 6 bases and the J segment 3 bases; nucleotides outside the gene matches: 2. Germline assignment: CDR1 LNHDA and CDR2 SQIVND (reference sequence). This CDR3 has 14 residues. This CDR3 is CASRDRGANEKLFF. The CDR3 DNA is TGTGCCAGTAGGGACAGGGGAGCTAATGAAAAACTGTTTTTT.

Comment on this clone: Other DNA sequences in the sample encode the same CDR3. This rearrangement joins TRBV18 to TRBJ2-3; 10 bases fit TRBD1. The CDR3 contains 15 residues. Germline-derived CDR1 and CDR2 are KGHSH and LQKENI. J was trimmed by 4 bases and V by 2 bases; bases with no gene match: 3. The chain's CDR3 is CASSPRTGGSDTQYF. CDR3 DNA sequence: TGTGCCAGCTCACCAAGGACAGGGGGGTCAGATACGCAGTATTTT.

Notes on this clone: This specimen includes other DNA sequences encoding the same CDR3. J is TRBJ1-6 and V is TRBV7-6, with D hard to call. V lost 1 base to trimming and J lost 0 bases, with 7 bases between them. Germline V gene data show CDR1 as SGHVS and CDR2 as FNYEAQ. This CDR3 spans 16 amino acids. In DNA form, the CDR3 reads TGTGCCAGCAGCTTAGACGGGTCCTCCTATAATTCACCCCTCCACTTT. Residues: CASSLDGSSYNSPLHF.

The chain carries TRBV6-1 and TRBJ2-5; 12 bases align to TRBD2. Germline loops: CDR1 MNHNS, CDR2 SASEGT. The trim removed 5 bases at V and 5 bases at J, leaving 15 bases unmatched. This CDR3 contains 18 residues. This CDR3 reads CASSQGTSGPPFPETQYF. The CDR3 DNA follows: TGTGCCAGCAGTCAAGGGACTAGCGGGCCTCCCTTTCCGGAGACCCAGTACTTC.

The chain carries TRBV28 and TRBJ1-4; maybe TRBD1 (5 bases). The CDR3 sequence is 15 residues long. Germline V lookup: CDR1 MDHEN, CDR2 SYDVKM. The germline V and J ends were trimmed by 7 bases and 6 bases, with 18 bases remaining between them. CDR3 nucleotide sequence: TGTGCCAGCATCGTGGGCGGGGCAACGGATGAAAAACTGTTTTTT. Its translation is CASIVGGATDEKLFF. Combining the CDR3 with reference TRBV28 and TRBJ1-4 gives the whole variable domain DVKVTQSSRYLVKRTGEKVFLECVQDMDHENMFWYRQDPGLGLRLIYFSYDVKMKEKGDIPEGYSVSREKKERFSLILESASTNQTSMYLCASIVGGATDEKLFFGSGTQLSVL.

The gene calls are TRBV9 and TRBJ2-7; TRBD1 matches at 7 bases. CDR1 and CDR2 from the germline V gene are SGDLS and YYNGEE. This CDR3 contains 16 residues. V lost 3 bases and J lost 5; bases outside the gene matches: 14. CDR3 DNA sequence: TGTGCCAGCAGCGATGAATTGACAGGGTTTATCCACGAGCAGTACTTC. Its translation is CASSDELTGFIHEQYF.

This chain links TRBV28 with TRBJ2-5; weak D call: TRBD2 (6 bases). Per germline, CDR1 MDHEN and CDR2 SYDVKM. The CDR3 spans 14 residues. Trimming removed 4 bases from V and 5 bases from J, with 14 bases in between. The CDR3 reads CASSSGGTRETQYF. Here the CDR3 DNA reads TGTGCCAGCAGTTCGGGCGGGACCCGGGAGACCCAGTACTTC.

The chain links TRBV5-1 to TRBJ2-3; 7 nucleotides agree with TRBD1. After removal of 4 bases from V and 2 bases from J, the junction contained 7 bases not matched to a gene. The CDR3 is 15 residues long. Germline CDR1 SGHRS, CDR2 YFSETQ. CDR3 protein: CASSPTGDNTDTQYF. CDR3 nucleotide sequence: TGCGCCAGCAGCCCTACAGGGGATAACACAGATACGCAGTATTTT.

In its sample, this clone was seen once. The rearrangement joins TRBV19 to TRBJ2-3; D might be TRBD1 (7 bases). CDR3 length: 16 residues. V was clipped by 3 bases and J by 4 bases, with 17 bases between them. Germline lookup yields CDR1 LNHDA and CDR2 SQIVND (reference sequence). The CDR3: CASSIGGGAGADTQYF. In DNA form, the CDR3 reads TGTGCCAGTAGTATCGGAGGGGGCGCGGGCGCAGATACGCAGTATTTT. The full variable domain, rest sourced from reference TRBV19 and TRBJ2-3, is DGGITQSPKYLFRKEGQNVTLSCEQNLNHDAMYWYRQDPGQGLRLIYYSQIVNDFQKGDIAEGYSVSREKKESFPLTVTSAQKNPTAFYLCASSIGGGAGADTQYFGPGTRLTVL.

This clone has a handful of counts. The chain has TRBV5-1 and TRBJ2-3; D gene unclear. The V end was cut by 1 base, the J end by 2 bases, with 8 bases between. This CDR3 has 14 residues. Germline V gives CDR1 SGHRS, CDR2 YFSETQ. The CDR3 reads CASSLSGYTDTQYF. As DNA, the CDR3 is TGCGCCAGCAGCTTGTCCGGGTACACAGATACGCAGTATTTT.

This clone was observed a few times. One end of the junction varies from germline; a read error may be responsible. This rearrangement joins TRBV7-9 to TRBJ1-1; 7 bases are a match to TRBD1. Per germline, CDR1 SEHNR and CDR2 FQNEAQ (reference sequence). This CDR3 comprises 15 residues. CDR3 in DNA: TGTTCCAGCAGCTTAGCGCTGGCAGGGGGCACTGAAGCTTTCTTT. Amino acid sequence: CSSSLALAGGTEAFF.

The genes are TRBV5-1 and TRBJ2-1; 11 positions match TRBD2. Per the germline V gene, CDR1 is SGHRS and CDR2 is YFSETQ. J gave up 4 bases and V 0 bases, and 3 bases lay outside the gene matches. This CDR3 has 16 residues. Here the CDR3 DNA reads TGCGCCAGCAGCTTGGGGGGGACTAGCGGATACAATGAGCAGTTCTTC. Translation gives CASSLGGTSGYNEQFF. The full variable domain, completed using reference TRBV5-1 and TRBJ2-1, is KAGVTQTPRYLIKTRGQQVTLSCSPISGHRSVSWYQQTPGQGLQFLFEYFSETQRNKGNFPGRFSGRQFSNSRSEMNVSTLELGDSALYLCASSLGGTSGYNEQFFGPGTRLTVL.